A single TCR beta chain is shown here with its context. Other DNA sequences of this sample code for an identical CDR3. Produced via immunoSEQ multiplex PCR; TCRdb's table is partial and in-frame only. The top ten clones hold 1.8% of a sample with 200,000 to 250,000 clones, more than 80% of them seen once. This record comes from a study of blood T cell repertoires in COVID-19. This CDR3 is built from 13 residues. Trimming took 4 bases from V and 2 from J; bases not matched to a gene: 2. CDR1 SGHRS and CDR2 YFSETQ come from the germline V gene. What was sequenced was PBMCs or T cells enriched from blood (not recorded which). V usage is TRBV5-1 and J usage is TRBJ2-5; 7 bases fit TRBD1. This receptor was obtained from a man in his 60s who had recovered from COVID-19. CDR3 region: CASSRGQQETQYF. The CDR3 DNA sequence: TGCGCCAGCAGCAGGGGACAGCAAGAGACCCAGTACTTC.